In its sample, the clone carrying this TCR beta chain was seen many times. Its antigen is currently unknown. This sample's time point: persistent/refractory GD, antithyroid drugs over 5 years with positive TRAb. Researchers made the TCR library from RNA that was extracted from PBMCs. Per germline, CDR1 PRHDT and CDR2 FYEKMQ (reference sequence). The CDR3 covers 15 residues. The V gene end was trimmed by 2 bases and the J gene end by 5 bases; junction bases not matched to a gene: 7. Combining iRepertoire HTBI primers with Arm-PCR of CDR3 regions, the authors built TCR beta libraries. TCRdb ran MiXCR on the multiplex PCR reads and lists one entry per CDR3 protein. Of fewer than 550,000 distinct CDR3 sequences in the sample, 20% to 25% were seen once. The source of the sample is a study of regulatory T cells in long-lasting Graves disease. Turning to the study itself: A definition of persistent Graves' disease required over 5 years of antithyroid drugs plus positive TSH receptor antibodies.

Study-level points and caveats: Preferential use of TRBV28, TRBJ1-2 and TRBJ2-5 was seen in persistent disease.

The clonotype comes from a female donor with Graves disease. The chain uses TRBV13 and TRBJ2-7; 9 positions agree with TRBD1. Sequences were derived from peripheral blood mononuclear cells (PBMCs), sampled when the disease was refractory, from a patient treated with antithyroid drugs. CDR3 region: CASSLTQGAFDEQYF. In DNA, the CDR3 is TGTGCCAGCAGCTTAACACAGGGGGCGTTCGACGAGCAGTACTTC.